This T cell receptor (delta chain) derives from a study of gamma delta lymphoproliferative disorders and STAT genes. About the research overall: The LymphoTrack Dx TCRG Assay amplified gamma chains from at least 50 ng of genomic DNA. Delta libraries were made per EuroClonality-NGS working group procedure. Study conclusions and caveats: Low-frequency NGS calls may be less specific, so public or private leukemic clones need confirmation. Delta repertoires did not separate groups, but patient gamma repertoires clustered apart.

Sequencing used genomic DNA taken from PBMCs of patients and controls. CDR3 length: 13 amino acids. The V and J ends lost 7 bases and 6 bases respectively, with 15 bases between them. Looked up from germline, CDR1 is TSWWSYY and CDR2 is QGS. TCRdb re-called the multiplex PCR reads through CATT. Here the sample spans roughly 1,200 delta-chain clones, about 2% being singletons. As for this clone: Antigen specificity is unknown. Translating this DNA gives a protein that differs at residue 4 from the TCRdb one, which belongs to a much larger clone; a read error is likely, and the protein shown is this translation.

The chain couples TRDV1 to TRDJ1, with D tentatively TRDD2 (5 bases). The sequencing sample was made of blood. This sequence was found in a human donor in good health. The DNA for the CDR3 is TGTGCTCTTGAGGGACCTCCTTCGAATAAACTCATCTTT. Translation: CALEGPPSNKLIF.